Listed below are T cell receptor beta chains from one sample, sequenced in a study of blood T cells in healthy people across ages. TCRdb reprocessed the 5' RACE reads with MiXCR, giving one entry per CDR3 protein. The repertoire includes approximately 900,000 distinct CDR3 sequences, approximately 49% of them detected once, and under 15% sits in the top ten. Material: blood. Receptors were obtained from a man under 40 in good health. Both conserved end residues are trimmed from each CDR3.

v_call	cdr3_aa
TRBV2	ASSEQGSPQPQH
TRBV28	ASFAWGGDGGGTDTQY
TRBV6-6	ASSSFRDRGHVHGYT
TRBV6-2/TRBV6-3	ASSPRQGNTYGYT
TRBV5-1	ASSLVSGGKDTQY
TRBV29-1	SVRDGQETQY
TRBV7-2	ASSASGRTNEKLF
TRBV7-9	ASSPPGLAAPDTQY
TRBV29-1	SVDRGLSYGYT
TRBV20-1	SAARVGQETQY
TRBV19	ASSIGGVVPYEQY
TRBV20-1	SASATHYEQY
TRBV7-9	ASSPREGDTNEKLF
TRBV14	ASSTIHDSNQPQH
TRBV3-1	ASSQGVVMTAEQY
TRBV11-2	ASSLTLQGVQETQY
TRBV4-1	ASSQEHTNTGELF
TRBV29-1	SVEGLHADTQY
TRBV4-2	ASSSLGTRAGNEQF
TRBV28	ASNRGEKYNGYT
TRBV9	ASSVDSPVDTQY
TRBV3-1	ASSRKRFTDTQY
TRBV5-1	ASSFPVYNEQF
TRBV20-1	SASGQGSYEQY
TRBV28	ASSPWDGSTDTQY
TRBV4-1	ASSQGTGVSTDTQY
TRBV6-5	ASSYTGLGGNIQY
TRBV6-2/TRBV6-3	ASEDVAGDAQY
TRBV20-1	SLAGPSWEQF
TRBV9	ASSVGRQPNYGYT
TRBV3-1	ASTTDSPGSYEQY
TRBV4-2	ASSPTGPSYEQY
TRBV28	ASSLGGQSRPWSSYNSPLH
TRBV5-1	ASSSQTDSYGYT
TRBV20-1	SARDQDSYEQY
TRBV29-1	SVGYRVSSGANVLT
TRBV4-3	ASSQDLRQGAFSYNEQF
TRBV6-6	ASSHGGVDSGNTIY
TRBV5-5	ASSGGTSGGANEQF
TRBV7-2	ASRLTTGLPQY
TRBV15	ATSPGTGGYEQY
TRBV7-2	ASSRTSGGNYEQY
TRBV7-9	ASSTGQGWYEQY
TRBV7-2	ASSLLQALSYEQY
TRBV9	VSSPGGAQETQY
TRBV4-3	ASSQETGTAAF
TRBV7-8	ASSRGPSTEQF
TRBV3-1	ASSSIMEATNEKLF
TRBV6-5	ASSSTRDKETQY
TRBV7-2	ASSLYDNEQF
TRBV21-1	ASSVPGQGRNQPQH
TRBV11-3	ASSFGTSGGTQY
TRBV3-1	ASSSAPFTDTQY
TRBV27	ASSLEQSGEKLF
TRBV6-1	ASSEARGGEQY
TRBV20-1	RTYSNTEAF
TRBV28	ASRGLQRTYGYT
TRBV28	ASSTTSGGPYEQY
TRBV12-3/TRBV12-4	ASSLARRDNSPLH
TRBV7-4	ASSLYIATDTQY